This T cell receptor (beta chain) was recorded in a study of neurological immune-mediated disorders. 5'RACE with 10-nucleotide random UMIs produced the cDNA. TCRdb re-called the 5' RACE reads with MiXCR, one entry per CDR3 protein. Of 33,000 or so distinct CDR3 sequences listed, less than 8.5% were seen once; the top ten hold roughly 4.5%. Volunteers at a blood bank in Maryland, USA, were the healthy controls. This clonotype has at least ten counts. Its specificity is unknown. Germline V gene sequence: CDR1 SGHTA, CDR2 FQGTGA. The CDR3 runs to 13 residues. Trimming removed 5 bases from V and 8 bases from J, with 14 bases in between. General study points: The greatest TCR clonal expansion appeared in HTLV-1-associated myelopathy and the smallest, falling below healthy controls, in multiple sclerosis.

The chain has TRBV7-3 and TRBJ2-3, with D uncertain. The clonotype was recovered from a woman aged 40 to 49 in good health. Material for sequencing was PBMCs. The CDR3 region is CASSPVGTATQYF. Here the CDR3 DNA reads TGTGCCAGCAGCCCGGTGGGTACGGCTACGCAGTATTTT.